This passage covers 8 T cell receptor beta chains from one sample sequenced in a study of blood T cells in healthy people across ages. The use of a sample-barcoded 5' primer and a J-beta primer mix characterized a second PCR of roughly 6 to 11 cycles. TCRdb reanalysed the 5' RACE reads using MiXCR and keeps one entry per CDR3 protein. The table lists around 700,000 distinct CDR3 sequences, about 25% of them singletons. The same data also contributed to another study, on T cells of mothers and their children.

The sequenced sample consisted of blood. The receptor set was obtained from a boy aged 5-17 years in good health.

This clonotype has a handful of counts. This chain uses TRBV27 with TRBJ2-5, with 9 bases identical to TRBD1. There are 16 residues in the CDR3. The germline CDR1 and CDR2 sequences are MNHEY and SMNVEV (reference sequence). The V and J ends lost 6 bases and 5 bases, in that order; junction bases with no gene match: 13. Here the CDR3 DNA reads TGTGCCAGCAGCCTTCTCCGGGACAGGGCTGGGGAGACCCAGTACTTC. Its protein product is CASSLLRDRAGETQYF.

This clonotype has a handful of counts. The rearrangement links TRBV29-1 to TRBJ2-7; TRBD2 aligns across 11 bases. CDR1 and CDR2 from the germline V gene are SQVTM and ANQGSEA. This CDR3 comprises 13 residues. The junction had 5 bases not matched to a gene; V was cut back by 6 bases and J by 4 bases. The CDR3 DNA follows: TGCAGCGTCTCATGGACTAGCGGGTACGAGCAGTACTTC. As protein: CSVSWTSGYEQYF.

V and J are TRBV4-2 and TRBJ2-7, with no clear D. The germline V gene has CDR1 LGHNA and CDR2 YNFKEQ. CDR3 length: 16 residues. With 7 bases removed from V and 2 bases from J, the gap between germline ends came to 21 bases. The CDR3 is CASTSYLSTYTYEQYF. The CDR3 nucleotides are TGTGCCAGCACCTCTTATTTGTCGACTTATACCTACGAGCAGTACTTC.

This clonotype has just a few counts. The chain couples TRBV4-1 to TRBJ2-5; TRBD2 matches at 9 bases. The last part of the DNA fits TRBJ2-1 better; the J call may be wrong. Germline V CDR1 and CDR2: MGHRA, YSYEKL. CDR3 length: 16 residues. The CDR3 region has the DNA TGCGCCAGCAGCCAAGATAGGGGGACTAGCTTGGGTGAGCAGTTCTTC. The encoded protein is CASSQDRGTSLGEQFF.

This clonotype has a handful of counts. V is TRBV9 and J is TRBJ2-7; D remains ambiguous. Germline loops: CDR1 SGDLS, CDR2 YYNGEE. The CDR3 runs 12 residues. The V and J ends lost 0 bases and 4 bases respectively, with 5 bases between them. The CDR3: CASSVDGYEQYF. The CDR3 DNA is TGTGCCAGCAGCGTAGACGGTTACGAGCAGTACTTC.

The chain links TRBV12-3 or TRBV12-4 to TRBJ2-5, with 11 bases aligning to TRBD2. The CDR3 has 15 residues. The junction had 6 bases not matched to a gene; V was cut back by 5 bases and J by 4 bases. Written as DNA, the CDR3 is TGTGCCAGCAGTACCCCCCTAGCGGGGGGAGAGACCCAGTACTTC. As protein: CASSTPLAGGETQYF.

The V gene is TRBV29-1, the J gene TRBJ1-4; 7 bases fit TRBD1. The CDR3 is 15 residues long. With 2 bases clipped from V and 1 base from J, the junction kept 4 bases outside the gene matches. Germline lookup yields CDR1 SQVTM and CDR2 ANQGSEA. In nucleotides, the CDR3 is TGCAGCGTTGAAACAGGGGATCAAACTAATGAAAAACTGTTTTTT. Its translation is CSVETGDQTNEKLFF.

V gene TRBV4-1 combines with J gene TRBJ2-5, with D unclear. The V gene's germline CDR1 is MGHRA and CDR2 YSYEKL. The CDR3 totals 15 residues. Trimming took off 2 bases at V and 4 bases at J, with 14 bases between the two ends. This CDR3 is CASSQLGVGGETQYF. DNA for the CDR3: TGCGCCAGCAGCCAATTGGGTGTGGGCGGAGAGACCCAGTACTTC.